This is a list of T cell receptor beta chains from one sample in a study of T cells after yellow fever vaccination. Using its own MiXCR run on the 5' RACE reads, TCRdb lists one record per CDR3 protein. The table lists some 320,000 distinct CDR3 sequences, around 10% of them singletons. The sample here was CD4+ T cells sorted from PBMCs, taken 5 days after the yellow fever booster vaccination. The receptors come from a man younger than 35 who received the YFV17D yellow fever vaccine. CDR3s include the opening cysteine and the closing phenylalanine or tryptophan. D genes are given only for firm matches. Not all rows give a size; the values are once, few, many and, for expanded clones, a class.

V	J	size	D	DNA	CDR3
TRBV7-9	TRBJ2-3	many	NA	TGTGCCAGCAGCTTAGACGGGGGCACAGATACGCAGTATTTT	CASSLDGGTDTQYF
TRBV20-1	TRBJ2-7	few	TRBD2	TGCAGTGCTAGAGATCCGAGGCGGGGGACGAACGAGCAGTACTTC	CSARDPRRGTNEQYF
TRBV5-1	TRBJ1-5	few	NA	TGCGCCAGCAGCTTGGAGGACCCTAGCAATCAGCCCCAGCATTTT	CASSLEDPSNQPQHF
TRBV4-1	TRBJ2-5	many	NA	TGCGCCAGCAGCCAATGGAGGGGAGAGACCCAGTACTTC	CASSQWRGETQYF
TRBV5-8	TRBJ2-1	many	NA	TGTGCCAGCAGCCCGGACGGGGATAGGCAGTTCTTC	CASSPDGDRQFF
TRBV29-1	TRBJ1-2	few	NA	TGCAGCGTTGGTAAAAGAATACAGGAATATGGCTACACCTTC	CSVGKRIQEYGYTF
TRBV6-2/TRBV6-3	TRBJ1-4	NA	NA	TGTGCCAGCAGTCGACACAGGGCTAATGAAAAACTGTTTTTT	CASSRHRANEKLFF
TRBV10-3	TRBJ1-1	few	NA	TGTGCCATTCGCGGGACACCGAACACTGAAGCTTTCTTT	CAIRGTPNTEAFF
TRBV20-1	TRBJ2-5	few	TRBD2	TGCAGTGCTAGCGGGGGGTACCAAGAGACCCAGTACTTC	CSASGGYQETQYF
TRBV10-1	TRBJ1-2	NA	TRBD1	TGCGCCAGTAGTTCGGGACAGGGATCGTGGGGCTACACCTTC	CASSSGQGSWGYTF
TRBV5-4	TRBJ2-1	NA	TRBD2	TGTGCCAGCAGTCAACTAGCGGGGGGAGAGTTCTTC	CASSQLAGGEFF
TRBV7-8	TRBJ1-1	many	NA	TGTGCCAGCCGGACACAGGGTTATGAAGACACTGAAGCTTTCTTT	CASRTQGYEDTEAFF
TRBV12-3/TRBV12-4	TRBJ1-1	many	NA	TGTGCCAGCAGTCCGCAGGGGTCGAACACTGAAGCTTTCTTT	CASSPQGSNTEAFF
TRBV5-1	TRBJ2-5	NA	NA	TGCGCCAGCAGCTTGGGAGCTAGCCAAGAGACCCAGTACTTC	CASSLGASQETQYF
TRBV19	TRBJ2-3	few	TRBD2	TGTGCCAGTACGGGGGGACCCAGCACAGATACGCAGTATTTT	CASTGGPSTDTQYF
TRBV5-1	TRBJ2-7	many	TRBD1	TGCGCCAGCAGCCCGCGCCGGGGACAGGGGAACAACGAGCAGTACTTC	CASSPRRGQGNNEQYF
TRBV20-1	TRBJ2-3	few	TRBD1	TGCAGTTCCTCCGGGACAGGGGGCACAGATACGCAGTATTTT	CSSSGTGGTDTQYF
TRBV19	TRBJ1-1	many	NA	TGTGCCAGTAGTATCGGAGAGAGAGGAGTGGCTTTCTTT	CASSIGERGVAFF
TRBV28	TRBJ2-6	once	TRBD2	TGTGCCAGCCACGGGGGGGCCGCTGGGGCCAACGTCCTGACTTTC	CASHGGAAGANVLTF
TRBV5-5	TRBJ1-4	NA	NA	TGTGCCAGCAGCTTCTTGGGGAATGAAAAACTGTTTTTT	CASSFLGNEKLFF
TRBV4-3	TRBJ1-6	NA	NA	TGCGCCAGCAGCCAGCGACAGGCCAATAATTCACCCCTCCACTTT	CASSQRQANNSPLHF
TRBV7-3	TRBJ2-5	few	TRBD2	TGTGCCAGCAGCCCTACTAGCGGGGGCTGGGAGACCCAGTACTTC	CASSPTSGGWETQYF
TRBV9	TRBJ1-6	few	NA	TGTGCCAGCAGCGTAGAGGAGGGAACTCTTAATTCACCCCTCCACTTT	CASSVEEGTLNSPLHF